One and the same sample provided the 24 T cell receptor beta chains below, sequenced in a study of blood T cells in healthy people across ages. Together with a sample-barcoded 5' primer, a J-beta primer mix was included in a second PCR lasting about 7 to 12 cycles. MiXCR, run by TCRdb on the 5' RACE reads, gives a single entry per CDR3 protein. In the table there are 650,000 to 800,000 distinct CDR3 sequences, roughly half of which are singletons. Input material: blood. These receptors originate from a woman of 80 years or more in good health.

This clonotype was counted between two and nine times. V and J are TRBV29-1 and TRBJ2-1; D perhaps matches TRBD1 (5 bases). CDR1 is SQVTM, CDR2 ANQGSEA, per germline. Trimming shortened V by 7 bases and J by 0 bases, and 19 bases separated the two germline ends. The CDR3 runs 16 residues. CDR3 DNA sequence: TGCAGCGGCAGAGGCGCGACAGAGTCCTCCTACAATGAGCAGTTCTTC. Its translation: CSGRGATESSYNEQFF.

This clonotype occurred a few times. The chain couples TRBV7-2 to TRBJ2-5; 8 nucleotides agree with TRBD2. Germline CDR1 reads SGHTA; CDR2 reads FQGNSA. The CDR3 extends over 17 amino acids. V was pared by 1 base and J by 7 bases, with 14 bases of the junction left unmatched. Here the CDR3 reads CASSLGDSSGTKRTQYF. The DNA for the CDR3 is TGTGCCAGCAGCTTAGGAGATAGTAGCGGGACAAAGAGGACCCAGTACTTC.

The J gene is TRBJ1-4, the V gene TRBV20-1; D remains unclear. Germline V gene sequence: CDR1 DFQATT, CDR2 SNEGSKA (reference sequence). This CDR3 is built from 15 residues. V lost 0 bases and J 8 bases, leaving 16 bases between the germline ends. This CDR3 is CSARDPLGLREKLFF. The CDR3 nucleotides are TGCAGTGCTAGAGACCCGCTGGGGTTAAGGGAAAAACTGTTTTTT.

The rearrangement uses TRBV6-2 or TRBV6-3 and TRBJ2-5; D possibly corresponds to TRBD2 (5 bases). The germline V gene encodes CDR1 MNHEY and CDR2 SVGEGT. V was cut by 0 bases and J by 7 bases, with 9 bases left in between. The CDR3 runs 13 residues. The CDR3 DNA reads TGTGCCAGCAGTTACTCGGCCGAGGGGACCCAGTACTTC. Its protein product is CASSYSAEGTQYF.

There are many counts of this clonotype. The chain uses TRBV9 and TRBJ2-1; D not certain. Trimming stripped 0 bases from V and 8 bases from J, with 6 bases between. The length of the CDR3 is 12 residues. The germline V gene encodes CDR1 SGDLS and CDR2 YYNGEE. Here the CDR3 DNA reads TGTGCCAGCAGCGTAGTTTCCCATGAGCAGTTCTTC. Protein sequence: CASSVVSHEQFF.

This clonotype has just a few counts. V usage is TRBV7-9 and J usage is TRBJ2-2; 8 bases map to TRBD1. Germline loops: CDR1 SEHNR, CDR2 FQNEAQ (reference sequence). Trimming took 5 bases from V and 4 from J; bases not matched to a gene: 9. This CDR3 comprises 16 residues. The CDR3: CASSGDRGGGTGELFF. For the CDR3, the DNA is TGTGCCAGCAGCGGAGACAGGGGAGGTGGCACCGGGGAGCTGTTTTTT.

In this sample, this clonotype turned up a few times. The rearrangement joins TRBV6-6 to TRBJ2-3, with D perhaps matching TRBD2 (6 bases). This CDR3 is 17 amino acids long. V shed 0 bases and J shed 2 bases, with 15 bases lying between them. The germline gives CDR1 MNHNY, CDR2 SVGAGI (reference sequence). The CDR3 sequence is CASSYSTGAHPTDTQYF. As DNA, the CDR3 is TGTGCCAGCAGTTACTCGACGGGAGCCCATCCCACAGATACGCAGTATTTT.

The V and J genes are TRBV29-1 and TRBJ2-7; D remains ambiguous. Germline-derived CDR1 and CDR2 are SQVTM and ANQGSEA. V was trimmed by 5 bases and J by 3 bases, leaving 11 bases between them. The CDR3 runs to 12 residues. The CDR3 reads CSVYLDGYEQYF. CDR3 bases: TGCAGCGTTTACCTAGACGGCTACGAGCAGTACTTC.

This rearrangement joins TRBV20-1 to TRBJ1-2, with a tentative D call TRBD1 (5 bases). CDR3 length equals 12 residues. V was cut by 4 bases and J by 7 bases, with 13 bases left in between. CDR1 and CDR2 from the germline V gene are DFQATT and SNEGSKA (reference sequence). The CDR3 DNA reads TGCAGTGCTAATAGGGGAGAGGTTGGCTACACCTTC. It specifies CSANRGEVGYTF.

The gene calls are TRBV5-1 and TRBJ2-7, with D tentatively TRBD1 or TRBD2 (5 bases each). The end of the DNA is better explained by TRBJ2-5, so the J call may be wrong. Germline CDR1 is SGHRS and CDR2 is YFSETQ. The CDR3 runs 15 residues. CDR3 sequence: CASSLTLGTGETQYF. The CDR3 DNA reads as TGCGCCAGCAGCCTGACCCTAGGGACGGGAGAGACCCAGTACTTC.

The chain is built from TRBV5-1 and TRBJ2-1, with TRBD1 matching 7 bases. In germline, CDR1 is SGHRS, CDR2 YFSETQ. Trimming took 0 bases from V and 6 from J; bases not matched to a gene: 15. There are 18 residues in the CDR3. Here the CDR3 reads CASSLVKMTGLGSNEQFF. In DNA form, the CDR3 reads TGCGCCAGCAGCTTGGTAAAAATGACAGGGCTTGGGAGCAATGAGCAGTTCTTC.

V gene TRBV2 combines with J gene TRBJ1-1; D remains unclear. CDR1 is SNHLY and CDR2 is FYNNEI in the germline V gene. CDR3 length: 12 residues. The CDR3 nucleotides are TGTGCTTCCAAGGGAATCCGCACTGAAGCTTTCTTT. Translation gives CASKGIRTEAFF. Complete variable domain (other parts from reference TRBV2 and TRBJ1-1): EPEVTQTPSHQVTQMGQEVILRCVPISNHLYFYWYRQILGQKVEFLVSFYNNEISEKSEIFDDQFSVERPDGSNFTLKIRSTKLEDSAMYFCASKGIRTEAFFGQGTRLTVV.

At least ten counts were recorded for this clonotype. The V call is TRBV11-2, the J call TRBJ1-4; D is ambiguous. The CDR3 sequence is 16 residues long. Germline V gives CDR1 SGHAT, CDR2 FQNNGV. Trimming pared 1 base from V and 7 bases from J, leaving 16 bases between. CDR3 sequence: CASSLATAAGGEKLFF. The CDR3 coding sequence is TGTGCCAGCAGCTTAGCAACGGCCGCGGGAGGTGAAAAACTGTTTTTT.

The V gene is TRBV3-1, the J gene TRBJ2-7; 10 bases line up with TRBD2. CDR3 length: 14 residues. V trimming: 4 bases; J trimming: 6 bases; junction bases outside the gene matches: 6. Per the germline V gene, CDR1 is LGHDT and CDR2 is YNNKEL (reference sequence). The CDR3 sequence: CASSRGTSASEQYF. CDR3 sequence (DNA): TGTGCCAGCAGCCGGGGGACTAGCGCAAGCGAGCAGTACTTC.

In this sample, this clonotype turned up many times. The chain couples TRBV28 to TRBJ2-5, with 9 nucleotides matching TRBD2. J lost 4 bases, V lost 2 bases, and 2 bases had no gene match. Per germline, CDR1 MDHEN and CDR2 SYDVKM. The CDR3 extends over 14 amino acids. CDR3 in DNA: TGTGCCAGCAGTTTAAGAGCGGGAGGAGAGACCCAGTACTTC. Translating it yields CASSLRAGGETQYF.

The rearrangement links TRBV20-1 to TRBJ2-1; TRBD1 agrees at 7 bases. V trimming: 3 bases; J trimming: 7 bases; junction bases outside the gene matches: 3. From germline, CDR1 is DFQATT and CDR2 SNEGSKA (reference sequence). This CDR3 region has 12 residues. Here the CDR3 DNA reads TGCAGTGCTAGTCCGACAGGGAATGAGCAGTTCTTC. Protein sequence: CSASPTGNEQFF.

At least ten counts were recorded for this clonotype. J is TRBJ1-6 and V is TRBV5-1; perhaps TRBD1 as D (5 bases). V gave up 4 bases and J gave up 9 bases, with 14 bases separating them. The CDR3 is 14 amino acids. Per germline, CDR1 SGHRS and CDR2 YFSETQ. The CDR3 coding sequence is TGCGCCAGCAGCCTGGCGGGGCTCGGTTCACCCCTCCACTTT. This encodes CASSLAGLGSPLHF.

This clonotype has more than one count but fewer than ten. The chain employs TRBV12-3 or TRBV12-4 and TRBJ1-6, with 9 bases fitting TRBD1. Unmatched junction bases numbered 7, after V lost 6 bases and J lost 13 bases. The CDR3 contains 13 residues. The CDR3 region has the DNA TGTGCCAGCAGGGAGGGACAGGGACTTCCCCTCCACTTT. Its protein is CASREGQGLPLHF.

A word on this clonotype: It may be a read error: a sequence one base away is much more abundant. The V gene is TRBV5-1, the J gene TRBJ2-1; 16 bases line up with TRBD2. CDR1 and CDR2 from the germline V gene are SGHRS and YFSETQ. This CDR3 comprises 16 residues. The trim removed 0 bases at V and 9 bases at J, leaving 3 bases unmatched. In DNA form, the CDR3 reads TGCGCCAGCAGCTTGGTCGGGACTAGCGGGAGGGGTGAGCAGTTCTTC. Its translation is CASSLVGTSGRGEQFF.

The sample holds one count of this clonotype. The CDR3 nucleotides read TGTGCCAGCAGCTTATCAGGGACAAGAGCCTCTGGAAACACCATATATTTT. Amino acids: CASSLSGTRASGNTIYF. The chain has TRBV11-1 and TRBJ1-3; D may be TRBD1 (6 bases). The CDR3 sequence is 17 residues long. Germline V gene data show CDR1 as SGHAT and CDR2 as FQDESV (reference sequence). The V end was cut by 2 bases, the J end by 0 bases, with 14 bases between.

The chain links TRBV25-1 to TRBJ2-4; 7 nucleotides line up with TRBD1. Germline V gene sequence: CDR1 MGHDK, CDR2 SYGVNS. The CDR3 consists of 14 residues. J was trimmed by 13 bases and V by 3 bases; bases with no gene match: 12. CDR3 protein: CASSEGTVLGEQYF. The CDR3 bases are TGTGCCAGCAGTGAGGGGACAGTCCTAGGAGAGCAGTACTTC.

A remark on this clonotype: A clone one base away is much larger, so this may be a read error. The V gene is TRBV5-1, the J gene TRBJ2-7; TRBD2 is a possible D gene (5 bases). This CDR3 spans 16 amino acids. The germline CDR1 and CDR2 sequences are SGHRS and YFSETQ. The CDR3 nucleotides are TGCGCCAGCAGCACCGGGGATACGGGAAGCTCCTACGGGCAGTACTTC. It yields the protein CASSTGDTGSSYGQYF.

This sequence joins TRBV20-1 and TRBJ2-3; possible D gene TRBD2, 6 bases. This CDR3 comprises 12 residues. The V end lost 6 bases, the J end lost 4 bases, and 11 bases lay between the germline ends. Germline V gene data show CDR1 as DFQATT and CDR2 as SNEGSKA (reference sequence). The CDR3 DNA reads as TGCAGTGCCCCAAGCGGGTCAGATACGCAGTATTTT. As protein: CSAPSGSDTQYF.

The chain combines TRBV3-1 with TRBJ1-2; a weak D match, TRBD1 (6 bases). In germline, CDR1 is LGHDT, CDR2 YNNKEL (reference sequence). This CDR3 contains 14 residues. Trimming shortened V by 5 bases and J by 3 bases, and 13 bases separated the two germline ends. CDR3 loop: CASSTGTWDYGYTF. As DNA, the CDR3 is TGTGCCAGCAGCACAGGGACCTGGGACTATGGCTACACCTTC.